The TCR beta chain described here comes from a study of cytomegalovirus exposure and HLA in healthy donors. Study at large: Unique TCRs from HLA-typed donors, roughly 87 million of them, were held in an early data release. Among the 398 genotyped donors, over 70% were placed in the Caucasian-associated ancestry cluster.

Germline V gives CDR1 GTSNPN, CDR2 SVGIG (reference sequence). V lost 3 bases, J lost 0 bases, and 8 bases lay in between. The CDR3 extends over 13 amino acids. Study-wide points: Donors belonging to an Asian-associated ancestry cluster reportedly showed fewer N-insertions in productive TCRs than the approximately 690-donor mean, according to what a later analysis found.

Primers for the PCR totalled 60 Vbeta and 13 Jbeta. TCRdb keeps only in-frame clones here, not all; method: immunoSEQ multiplex PCR. The sample lists 240,000 or so clones, over 80% occurring once. In the case of this clone: Its target is unknown.

The receptor was derived from a woman in her thirties or forties in good health and CMV-seropositive. The sequencing input was PBMCs. The gene calls are TRBV30 and TRBJ1-1; D is unclear. CDR3 in DNA: TGTGCCTGGAGATCGGTGGTGAACACTGAAGCTTTCTTT. This sequence encodes CAWRSVVNTEAFF.